The following is a T cell receptor (beta chain) sequence with its context. The sample originates from a study of T cells expressing NK-cell markers. Study at large: Of eight sequenced donors, seven were HCMV-seropositive and one HCMV-seronegative.

TCRdb reprocessed the 5' RACE reads; each CDR3 protein has one entry and no DNA is given. The sample holds 500,000 or so distinct CDR3 sequences. CDR3 length: 14 residues. This rearrangement joins TRBV12-3 or TRBV12-4 to TRBJ2-7; TCRdb returns TRBD1, unconfirmable since there is no DNA. What was sequenced was blood T cells: a sorted CD56 or NKG2C T cell subset, CD4+ or CD8+ T cells, or bulk PBMC T cells (not recorded which). The receptor comes from a man younger than 35 in good health. CDR3: CASSLRTGMGEQYF.